This TCR beta chain came from a study of response to subunit inactivated influenza vaccine. V dropped 5 bases and J dropped 7 bases, with 15 bases sitting between them. The CDR3 length is 13 residues. The germline CDR1 and CDR2 sequences are SQVTM and ANQGSEA. This clonotype was detected ten times or more. Its antigen remains unknown. TCRdb reanalysed the RT-PCR reads using MiXCR and keeps one entry per CDR3 protein. The data hold around 530,000 distinct CDR3 sequences, with approximately 15% observed a single time. Broader study findings: After each seasonal influenza vaccination, few new T cells are recruited, the authors suggested.

The input for sequencing was CD4+ T cells sorted from PBMCs, taken less than 30 months after vaccination. The clonotype originates from a man aged 45-69 years who received an inactivated influenza vaccine. This chain uses TRBV29-1 with TRBJ1-5; a possible D gene is TRBD1 (6 bases). The CDR3 nucleotides read TGCAGCGTTTGGGGCGGGGGCACCCAGCCCCAGCATTTT. Translated, it gives CSVWGGGTQPQHF.